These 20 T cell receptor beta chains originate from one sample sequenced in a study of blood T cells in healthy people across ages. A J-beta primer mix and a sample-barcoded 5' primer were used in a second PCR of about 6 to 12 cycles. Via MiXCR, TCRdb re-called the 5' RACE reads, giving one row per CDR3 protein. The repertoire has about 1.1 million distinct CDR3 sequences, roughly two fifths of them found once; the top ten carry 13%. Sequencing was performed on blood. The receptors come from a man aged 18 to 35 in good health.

This chain's CDR3 is CASSVGAGSDYGYTF. DNA of the CDR3: TGTGCCAGCAGCGTAGGGGCAGGGAGTGACTATGGCTACACCTTC. V is TRBV9 and J is TRBJ1-2, with D tentatively TRBD1 (5 bases). With 0 bases removed from V and 3 bases from J, the gap between germline ends came to 12 bases. Germline-derived CDR1 and CDR2 are SGDLS and YYNGEE. CDR3 length: 15 amino acids.

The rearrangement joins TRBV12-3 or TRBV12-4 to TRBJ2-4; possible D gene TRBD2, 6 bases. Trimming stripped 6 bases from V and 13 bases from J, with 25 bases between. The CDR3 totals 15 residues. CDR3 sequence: CASSPGWGGGNEQYF. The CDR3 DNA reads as TGTGCCAGCAGCCCCGGCTGGGGCGGAGGGAATGAGCAGTACTTC.

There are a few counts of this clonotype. The CDR3 DNA is TGCAGCGTTCGGGGGGGGGCCCCAGCAGATACGCAGTATTTT. Translated: CSVRGGAPADTQYF. V is TRBV29-1 and J is TRBJ2-3; 8 positions agree with TRBD2. CDR3 length: 14 amino acids. CDR1 SQVTM and CDR2 ANQGSEA come from the germline V gene. Unmatched junction bases numbered 8, after V lost 5 bases and J lost 4 bases.

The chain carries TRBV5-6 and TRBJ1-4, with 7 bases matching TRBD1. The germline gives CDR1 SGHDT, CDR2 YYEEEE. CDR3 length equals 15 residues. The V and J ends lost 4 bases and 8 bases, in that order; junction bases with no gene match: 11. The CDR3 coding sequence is TGTGCCAGCAGCCAGCAGGGGGTAAATCGGGAAAAACTGTTTTTT. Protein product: CASSQQGVNREKLFF.

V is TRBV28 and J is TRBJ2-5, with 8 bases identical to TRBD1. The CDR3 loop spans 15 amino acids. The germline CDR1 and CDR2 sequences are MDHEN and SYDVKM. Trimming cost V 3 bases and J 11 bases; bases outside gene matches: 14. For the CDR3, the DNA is TGTGCCAGCAGTTTCCTGGACAGGGATATCAATGAGCAGTACTTC. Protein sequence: CASSFLDRDINEQYF.

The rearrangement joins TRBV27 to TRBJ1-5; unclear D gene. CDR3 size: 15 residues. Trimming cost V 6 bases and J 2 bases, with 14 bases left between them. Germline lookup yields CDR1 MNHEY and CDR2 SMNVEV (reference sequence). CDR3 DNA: TGTGCCAGCAGAAGAGAGGGTCTGGGCAATCAGCCCCAGCATTTT. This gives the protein CASRREGLGNQPQHF.

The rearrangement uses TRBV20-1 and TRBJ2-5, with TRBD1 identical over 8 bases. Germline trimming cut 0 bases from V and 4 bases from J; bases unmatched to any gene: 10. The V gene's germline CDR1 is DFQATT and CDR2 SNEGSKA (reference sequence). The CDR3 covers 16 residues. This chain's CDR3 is CSARDYGRTGSETQYF. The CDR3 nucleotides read TGCAGTGCTAGAGATTACGGGCGGACAGGGTCAGAGACCCAGTACTTC.

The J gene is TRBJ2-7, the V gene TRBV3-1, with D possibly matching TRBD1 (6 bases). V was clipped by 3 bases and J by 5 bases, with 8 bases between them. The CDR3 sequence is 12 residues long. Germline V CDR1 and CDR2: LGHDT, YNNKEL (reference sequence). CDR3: CASSHRGDEQYF. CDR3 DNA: TGTGCCAGCAGCCACAGGGGAGACGAGCAGTACTTC.

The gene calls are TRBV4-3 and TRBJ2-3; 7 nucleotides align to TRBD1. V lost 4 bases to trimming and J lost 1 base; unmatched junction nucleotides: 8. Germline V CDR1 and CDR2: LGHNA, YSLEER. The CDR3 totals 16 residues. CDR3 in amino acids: CASSRAGGSGTDTQYF. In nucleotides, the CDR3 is TGCGCCAGCAGCCGGGCAGGGGGTTCAGGCACAGATACGCAGTATTTT.

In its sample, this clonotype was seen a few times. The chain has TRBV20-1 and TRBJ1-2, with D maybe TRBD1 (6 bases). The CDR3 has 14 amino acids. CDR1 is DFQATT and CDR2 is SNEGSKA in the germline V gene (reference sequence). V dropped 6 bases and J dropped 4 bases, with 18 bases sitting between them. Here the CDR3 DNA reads TGCAGTGCCAACAAGGGGGGGGCAGGCTATGGCTACACCTTC. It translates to CSANKGGAGYGYTF.

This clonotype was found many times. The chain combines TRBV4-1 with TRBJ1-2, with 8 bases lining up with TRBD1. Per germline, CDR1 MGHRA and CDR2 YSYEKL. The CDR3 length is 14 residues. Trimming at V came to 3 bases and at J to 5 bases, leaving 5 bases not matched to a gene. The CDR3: CASSQSGQGYGYTF. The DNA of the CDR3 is TGCGCCAGCAGCCAGTCAGGACAGGGATATGGCTACACCTTC.

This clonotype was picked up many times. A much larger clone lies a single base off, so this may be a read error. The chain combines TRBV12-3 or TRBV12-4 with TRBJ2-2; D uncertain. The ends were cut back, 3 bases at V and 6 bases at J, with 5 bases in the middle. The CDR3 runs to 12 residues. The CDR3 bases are TGTGCCAGCAGTTTGCCCCCCGGGGAGCTGTTTTTT. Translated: CASSLPPGELFF.

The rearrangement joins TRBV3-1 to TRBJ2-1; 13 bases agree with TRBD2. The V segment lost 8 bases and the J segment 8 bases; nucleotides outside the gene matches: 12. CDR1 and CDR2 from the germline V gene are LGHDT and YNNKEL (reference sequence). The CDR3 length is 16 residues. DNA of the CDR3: TGTGCCAGCGGCCTTAGACTAGCGGGGGGCACCGATGAGCAGTTCTTC. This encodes CASGLRLAGGTDEQFF.

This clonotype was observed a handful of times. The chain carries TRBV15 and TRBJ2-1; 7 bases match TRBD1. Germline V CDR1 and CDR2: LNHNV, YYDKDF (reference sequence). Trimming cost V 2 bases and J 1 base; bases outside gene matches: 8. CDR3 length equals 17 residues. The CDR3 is CATSRHRDSTSYNEQFF. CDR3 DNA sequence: TGTGCCACCAGCAGACACCGGGACAGTACATCCTACAATGAGCAGTTCTTC.

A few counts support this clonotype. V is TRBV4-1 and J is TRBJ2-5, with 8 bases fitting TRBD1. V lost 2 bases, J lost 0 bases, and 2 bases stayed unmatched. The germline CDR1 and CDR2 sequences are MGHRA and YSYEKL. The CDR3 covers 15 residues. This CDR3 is CASSQPDRDQETQYF. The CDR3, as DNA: TGCGCCAGCAGCCAACCGGACAGGGACCAAGAGACCCAGTACTTC.

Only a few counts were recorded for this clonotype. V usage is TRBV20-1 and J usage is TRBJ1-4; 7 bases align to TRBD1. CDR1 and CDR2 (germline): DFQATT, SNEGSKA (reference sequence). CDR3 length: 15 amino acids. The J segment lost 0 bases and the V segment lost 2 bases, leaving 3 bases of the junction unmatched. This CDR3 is CSARRQGTTNEKLFF. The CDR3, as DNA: TGCAGTGCTAGAAGACAGGGCACAACTAATGAAAAACTGTTTTTT.

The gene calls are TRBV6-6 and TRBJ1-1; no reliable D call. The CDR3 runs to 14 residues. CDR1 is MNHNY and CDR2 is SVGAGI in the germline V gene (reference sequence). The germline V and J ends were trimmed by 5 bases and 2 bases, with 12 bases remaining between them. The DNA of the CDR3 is TGTGCCAGCAGTGACACGACCGCTAACACTGAAGCTTTCTTT. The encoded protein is CASSDTTANTEAFF.

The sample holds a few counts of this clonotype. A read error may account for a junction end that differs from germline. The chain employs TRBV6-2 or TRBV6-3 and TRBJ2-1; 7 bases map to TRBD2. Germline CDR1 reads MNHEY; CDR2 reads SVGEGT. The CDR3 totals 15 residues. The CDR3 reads CASSYTGGSYNEQFF. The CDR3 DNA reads TGTGCTAGCAGCTATACGGGGGGCTCCTACAATGAGCAGTTCTTC.

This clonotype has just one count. The CDR3 DNA follows: TGTGCCAGTAGTATCGGTGCGGGTGGCTACACCTTC. Translating it yields CASSIGAGGYTF. The chain joins TRBV19 to TRBJ1-2, with D uncertain. This CDR3 region has 12 residues. Deletions cut 3 bases from V and 7 bases from J, with 9 bases between. CDR1 and CDR2 from the germline V gene are LNHDA and SQIVND (reference sequence). Full variable domain (remainder filled in from reference TRBV19 and TRBJ1-2): DGGITQSPKYLFRKEGQNVTLSCEQNLNHDAMYWYRQDPGQGLRLIYYSQIVNDFQKGDIAEGYSVSREKKESFPLTVTSAQKNPTAFYLCASSIGAGGYTFGSGTRLTVV.

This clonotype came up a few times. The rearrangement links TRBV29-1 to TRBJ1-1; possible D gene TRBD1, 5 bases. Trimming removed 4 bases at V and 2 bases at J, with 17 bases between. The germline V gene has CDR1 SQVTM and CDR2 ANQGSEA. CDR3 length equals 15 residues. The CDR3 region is CSVARRQTPNTEAFF. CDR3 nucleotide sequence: TGCAGCGTTGCGCGGAGACAGACCCCCAACACTGAAGCTTTCTTT.